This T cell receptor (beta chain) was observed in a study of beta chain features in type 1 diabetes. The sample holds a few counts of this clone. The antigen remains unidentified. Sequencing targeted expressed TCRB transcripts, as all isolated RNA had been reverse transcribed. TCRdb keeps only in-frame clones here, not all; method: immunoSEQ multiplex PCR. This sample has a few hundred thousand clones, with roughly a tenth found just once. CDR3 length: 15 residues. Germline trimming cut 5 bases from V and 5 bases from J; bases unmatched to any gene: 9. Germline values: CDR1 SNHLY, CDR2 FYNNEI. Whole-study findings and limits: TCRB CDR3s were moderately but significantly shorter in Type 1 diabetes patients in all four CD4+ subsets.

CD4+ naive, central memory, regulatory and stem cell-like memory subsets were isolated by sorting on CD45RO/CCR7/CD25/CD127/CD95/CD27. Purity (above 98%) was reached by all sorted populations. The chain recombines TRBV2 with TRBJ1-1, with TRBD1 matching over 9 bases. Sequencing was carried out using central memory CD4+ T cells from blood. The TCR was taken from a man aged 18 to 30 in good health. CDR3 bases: TGTGCCAGCAGTCTAGGGGGACAGGGAGGGACTGAAGCTTTCTTT. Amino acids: CASSLGGQGGTEAFF. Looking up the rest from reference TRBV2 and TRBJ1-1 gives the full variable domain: EPEVTQTPSHQVTQMGQEVILRCVPISNHLYFYWYRQILGQKVEFLVSFYNNEISEKSEIFDDQFSVERPDGSNFTLKIRSTKLEDSAMYFCASSLGGQGGTEAFFGQGTRLTVV.